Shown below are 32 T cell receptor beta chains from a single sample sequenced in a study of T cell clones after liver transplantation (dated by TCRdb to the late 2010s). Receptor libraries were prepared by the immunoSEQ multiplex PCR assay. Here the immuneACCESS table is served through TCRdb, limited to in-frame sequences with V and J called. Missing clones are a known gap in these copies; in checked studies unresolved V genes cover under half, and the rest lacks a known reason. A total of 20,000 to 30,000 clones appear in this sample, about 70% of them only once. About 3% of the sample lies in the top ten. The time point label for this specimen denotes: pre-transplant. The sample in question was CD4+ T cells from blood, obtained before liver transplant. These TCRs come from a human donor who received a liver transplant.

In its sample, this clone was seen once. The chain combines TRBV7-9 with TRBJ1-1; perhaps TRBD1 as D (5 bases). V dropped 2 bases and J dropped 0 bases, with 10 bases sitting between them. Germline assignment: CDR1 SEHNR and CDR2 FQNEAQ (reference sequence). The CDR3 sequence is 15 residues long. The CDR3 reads CASSLQGSMNTEAFF. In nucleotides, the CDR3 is TGTGCCAGCAGCTTACAGGGTTCCATGAACACTGAAGCTTTCTTT.

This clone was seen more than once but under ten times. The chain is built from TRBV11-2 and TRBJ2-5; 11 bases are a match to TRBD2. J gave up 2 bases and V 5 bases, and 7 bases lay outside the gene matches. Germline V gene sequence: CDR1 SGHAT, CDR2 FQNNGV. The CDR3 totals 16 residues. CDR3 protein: CASSQRLAGGQETQYF. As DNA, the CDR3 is TGTGCCAGCAGCCAGCGGCTAGCGGGGGGTCAAGAGACCCAGTACTTC. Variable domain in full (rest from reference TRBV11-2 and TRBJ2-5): EAGVAQSPRYKIIEKRQSVAFWCNPISGHATLYWYQQILGQGPKLLIQFQNNGVVDDSQLPKDRFSAERLKGVDSTLKIQPAKLEDSAVYLCASSQRLAGGQETQYFGPGTRLLVL.

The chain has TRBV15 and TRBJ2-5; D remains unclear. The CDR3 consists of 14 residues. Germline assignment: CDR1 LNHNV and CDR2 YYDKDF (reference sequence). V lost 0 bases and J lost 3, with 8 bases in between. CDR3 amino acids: CATSRDSAEETQYF. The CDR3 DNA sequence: TGTGCCACCAGCAGAGATTCAGCTGAAGAGACCCAGTACTTC.

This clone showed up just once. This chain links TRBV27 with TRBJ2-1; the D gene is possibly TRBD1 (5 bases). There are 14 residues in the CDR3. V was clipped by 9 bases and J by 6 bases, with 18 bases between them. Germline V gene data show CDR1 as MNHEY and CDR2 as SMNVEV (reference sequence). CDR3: CASHKGNWGNEQFF. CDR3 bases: TGTGCCAGTCATAAGGGGAACTGGGGCAATGAGCAGTTCTTC.

DNA for the CDR3: TGTGCCAGCAGCGTAGCACAGGGGGCGGCCACTGAAGCTTTCTTT. Translation: CASSVAQGAATEAFF. The rearrangement uses TRBV9 and TRBJ1-1; 9 bases align to TRBD1. The junction had 4 bases not matched to a gene; V was cut back by 0 bases and J by 4 bases. This CDR3 has 15 residues. CDR1 is SGDLS, CDR2 YYNGEE, per germline.

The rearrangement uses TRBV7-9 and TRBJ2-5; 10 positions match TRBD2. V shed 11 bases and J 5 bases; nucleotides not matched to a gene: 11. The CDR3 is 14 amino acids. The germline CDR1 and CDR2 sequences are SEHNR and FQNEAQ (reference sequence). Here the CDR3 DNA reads TGTGCCTCGTCATACGGGACTAGCGAGGAGACCCAGTACTTC. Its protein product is CASSYGTSEETQYF.

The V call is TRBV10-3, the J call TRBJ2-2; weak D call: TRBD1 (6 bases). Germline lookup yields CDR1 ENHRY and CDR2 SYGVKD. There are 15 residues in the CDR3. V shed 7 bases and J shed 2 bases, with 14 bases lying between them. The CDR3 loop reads CAIIERQDNTGELFF. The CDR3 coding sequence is TGTGCCATCATCGAGAGACAGGACAACACCGGGGAGCTGTTTTTT.

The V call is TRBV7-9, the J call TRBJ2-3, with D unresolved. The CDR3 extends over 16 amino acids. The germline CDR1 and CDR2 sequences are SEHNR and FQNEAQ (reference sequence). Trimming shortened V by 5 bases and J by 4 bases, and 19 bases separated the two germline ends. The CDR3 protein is CASSPRVPRGSDTQYF. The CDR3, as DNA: TGTGCCAGCAGCCCTAGAGTGCCGAGAGGTTCAGATACGCAGTATTTT.

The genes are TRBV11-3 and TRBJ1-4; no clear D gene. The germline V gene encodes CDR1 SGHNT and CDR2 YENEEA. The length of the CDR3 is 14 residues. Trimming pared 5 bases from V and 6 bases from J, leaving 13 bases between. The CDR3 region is CASSLGRSDEKLFF. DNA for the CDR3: TGTGCCAGCAGCCTAGGACGTTCCGATGAAAAACTGTTTTTT.

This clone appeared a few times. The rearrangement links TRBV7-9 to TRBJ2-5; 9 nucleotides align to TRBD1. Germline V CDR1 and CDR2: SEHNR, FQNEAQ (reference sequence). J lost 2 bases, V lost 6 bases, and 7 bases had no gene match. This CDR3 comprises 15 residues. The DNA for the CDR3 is TGTGCCAGCAGATCCTCCGGGACAGGGCAAGAGACCCAGTACTTC. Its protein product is CASRSSGTGQETQYF.

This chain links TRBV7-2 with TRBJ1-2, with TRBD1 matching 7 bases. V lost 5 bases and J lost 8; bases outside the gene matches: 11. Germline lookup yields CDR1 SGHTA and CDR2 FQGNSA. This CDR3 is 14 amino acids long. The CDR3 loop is CASSVDAGGPGYTF. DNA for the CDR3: TGTGCCAGCAGCGTCGACGCAGGGGGACCCGGCTACACCTTC.

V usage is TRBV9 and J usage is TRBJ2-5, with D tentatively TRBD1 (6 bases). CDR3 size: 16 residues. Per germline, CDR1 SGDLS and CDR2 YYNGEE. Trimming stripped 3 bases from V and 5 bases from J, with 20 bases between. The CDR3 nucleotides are TGTGCCAGCAGCGCCTCAGGGGCAGGGCCAGGGGAGACCCAGTACTTC. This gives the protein CASSASGAGPGETQYF.

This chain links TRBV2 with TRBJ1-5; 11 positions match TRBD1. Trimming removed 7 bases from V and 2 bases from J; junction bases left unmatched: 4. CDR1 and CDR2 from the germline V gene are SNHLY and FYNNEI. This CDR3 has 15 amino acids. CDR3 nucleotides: TGTGCCAGCAAATGGACAGGGGGCGGCAATCAGCCCCAGCATTTT. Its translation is CASKWTGGGNQPQHF.

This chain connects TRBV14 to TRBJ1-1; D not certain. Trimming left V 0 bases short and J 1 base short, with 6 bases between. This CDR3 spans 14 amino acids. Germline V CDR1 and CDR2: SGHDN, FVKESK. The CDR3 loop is CASSQDYRNTEAFF. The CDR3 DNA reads TGTGCCAGCAGCCAAGATTACAGGAACACTGAAGCTTTCTTT.

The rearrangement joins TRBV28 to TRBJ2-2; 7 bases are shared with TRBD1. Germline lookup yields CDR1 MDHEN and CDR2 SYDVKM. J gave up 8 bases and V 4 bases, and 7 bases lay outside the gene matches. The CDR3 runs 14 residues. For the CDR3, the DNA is TGTGCCAGCAGTTGGATGACAGGGTTTGGGGAGCTGTTTTTT. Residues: CASSWMTGFGELFF.

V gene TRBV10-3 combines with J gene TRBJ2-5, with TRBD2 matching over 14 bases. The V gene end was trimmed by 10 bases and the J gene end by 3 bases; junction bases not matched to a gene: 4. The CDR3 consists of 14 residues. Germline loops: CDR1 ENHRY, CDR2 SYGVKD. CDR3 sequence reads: CATGTSGGKETQYF. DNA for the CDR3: TGTGCCACGGGGACTAGCGGGGGCAAAGAGACCCAGTACTTC.

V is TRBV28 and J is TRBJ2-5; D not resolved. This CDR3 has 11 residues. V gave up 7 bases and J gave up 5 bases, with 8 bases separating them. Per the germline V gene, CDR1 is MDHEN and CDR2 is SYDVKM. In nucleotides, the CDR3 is TGTGCCAGCACCCGGGCGGAGACCCAGTACTTC. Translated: CASTRAETQYF.

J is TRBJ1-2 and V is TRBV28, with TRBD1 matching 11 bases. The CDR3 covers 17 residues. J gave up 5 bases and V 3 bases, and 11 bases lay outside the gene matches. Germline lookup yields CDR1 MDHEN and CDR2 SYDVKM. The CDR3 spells CASSFSTGQGVGYGYTF. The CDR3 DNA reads TGTGCCAGCAGTTTCTCAACGGGACAGGGGGTTGGGTATGGCTACACCTTC.

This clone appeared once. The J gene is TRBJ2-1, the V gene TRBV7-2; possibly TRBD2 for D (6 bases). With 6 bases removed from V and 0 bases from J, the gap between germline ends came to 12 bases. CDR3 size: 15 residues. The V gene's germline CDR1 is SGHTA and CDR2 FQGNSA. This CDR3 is CASRLPGSSYNEQFF. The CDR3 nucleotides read TGTGCCAGCAGATTGCCCGGGAGCTCCTACAATGAGCAGTTCTTC.

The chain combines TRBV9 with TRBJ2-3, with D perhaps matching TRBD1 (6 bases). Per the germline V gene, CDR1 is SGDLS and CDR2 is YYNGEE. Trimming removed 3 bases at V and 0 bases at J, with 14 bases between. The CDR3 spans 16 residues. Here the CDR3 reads CASSAVGATSTDTQYF. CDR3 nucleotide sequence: TGTGCCAGCAGCGCCGTGGGGGCCACTAGCACAGATACGCAGTATTTT.

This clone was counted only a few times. The CDR3 nucleotides read TGTGCCAGCTCACCACCGAAGCGGTCTAGCACAGATACGCAGTATTTT. This gives the protein CASSPPKRSSTDTQYF. The V gene is TRBV18, the J gene TRBJ2-3, with D possibly being TRBD2 (5 bases). This CDR3 spans 16 amino acids. CDR1 KGHSH and CDR2 LQKENI come from the germline V gene. Trimming stripped 0 bases from V and 0 bases from J, with 10 bases between.

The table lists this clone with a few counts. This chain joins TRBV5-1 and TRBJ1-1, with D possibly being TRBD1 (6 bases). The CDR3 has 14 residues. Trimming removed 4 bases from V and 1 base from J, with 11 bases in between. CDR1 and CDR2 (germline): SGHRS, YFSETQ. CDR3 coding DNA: TGCGCCAGCAGCACCCAGACAGGGAACACTGAAGCTTTCTTT. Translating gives CASSTQTGNTEAFF. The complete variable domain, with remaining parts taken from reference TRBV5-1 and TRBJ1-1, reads KAGVTQTPRYLIKTRGQQVTLSCSPISGHRSVSWYQQTPGQGLQFLFEYFSETQRNKGNFPGRFSGRQFSNSRSEMNVSTLELGDSALYLCASSTQTGNTEAFFGQGTRLTVV.

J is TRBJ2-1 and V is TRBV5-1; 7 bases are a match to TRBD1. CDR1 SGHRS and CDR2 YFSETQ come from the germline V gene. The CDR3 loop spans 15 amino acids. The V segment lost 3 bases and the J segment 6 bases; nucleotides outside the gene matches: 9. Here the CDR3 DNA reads TGCGCCAGCAGCTCTCACAGGGGTGTAGGCAATGAGCAGTTCTTC. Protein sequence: CASSSHRGVGNEQFF. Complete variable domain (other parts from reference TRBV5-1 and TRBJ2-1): KAGVTQTPRYLIKTRGQQVTLSCSPISGHRSVSWYQQTPGQGLQFLFEYFSETQRNKGNFPGRFSGRQFSNSRSEMNVSTLELGDSALYLCASSSHRGVGNEQFFGPGTRLTVL.

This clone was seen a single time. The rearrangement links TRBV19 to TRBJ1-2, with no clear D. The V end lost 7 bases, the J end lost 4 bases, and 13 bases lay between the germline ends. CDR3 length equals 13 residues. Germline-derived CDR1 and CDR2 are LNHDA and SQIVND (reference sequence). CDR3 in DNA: TGTGCCAGTACCTCCGGGGTTAGCTATGGCTACACCTTC. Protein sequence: CASTSGVSYGYTF.

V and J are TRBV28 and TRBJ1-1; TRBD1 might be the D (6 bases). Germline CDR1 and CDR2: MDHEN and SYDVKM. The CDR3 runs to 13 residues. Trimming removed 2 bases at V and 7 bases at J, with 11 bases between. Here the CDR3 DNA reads TGTGCCAGCAGTTTAGGGGGCGAGGTTGAAGCTTTCTTT. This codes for CASSLGGEVEAFF.

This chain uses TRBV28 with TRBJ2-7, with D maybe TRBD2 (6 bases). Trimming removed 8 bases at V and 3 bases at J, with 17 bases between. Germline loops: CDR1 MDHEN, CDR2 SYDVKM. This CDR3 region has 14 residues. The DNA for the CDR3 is TGTGCCAGCTTCTCGGCAGGGAGGAACTACGAGCAGTACTTC. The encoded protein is CASFSAGRNYEQYF.

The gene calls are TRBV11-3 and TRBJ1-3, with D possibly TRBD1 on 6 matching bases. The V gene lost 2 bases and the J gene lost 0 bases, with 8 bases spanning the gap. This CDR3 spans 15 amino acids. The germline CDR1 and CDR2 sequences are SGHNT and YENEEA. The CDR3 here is CASSLRQASGNTIYF. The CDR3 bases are TGTGCCAGCAGCTTAAGACAGGCCTCTGGAAACACCATATATTTT.

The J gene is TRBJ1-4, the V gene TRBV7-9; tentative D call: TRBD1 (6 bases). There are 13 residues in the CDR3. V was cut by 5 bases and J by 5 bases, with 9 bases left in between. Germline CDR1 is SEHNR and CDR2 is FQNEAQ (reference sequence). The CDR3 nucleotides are TGTGCCAGCAGCCCTCAGGGGAATGAAAAACTGTTTTTT. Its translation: CASSPQGNEKLFF.

CDR3 coding DNA: TGTGCCAGCAGTCTTACTAGCGGAGCCTACAATGAGCAGTTCTTC. This codes for CASSLTSGAYNEQFF. The chain is built from TRBV6-1 and TRBJ2-1; 8 positions agree with TRBD2. V was pared by 5 bases and J by 2 bases, with 5 bases of the junction left unmatched. This CDR3 has 15 residues. CDR1 is MNHNS and CDR2 is SASEGT in the germline V gene.

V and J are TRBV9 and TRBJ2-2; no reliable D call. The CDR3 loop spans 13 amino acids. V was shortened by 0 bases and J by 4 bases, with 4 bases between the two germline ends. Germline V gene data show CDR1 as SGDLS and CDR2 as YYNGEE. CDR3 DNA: TGTGCCAGCAGCGTAGTTGGCACCGGGGAGCTGTTTTTT. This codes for CASSVVGTGELFF.

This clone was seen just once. CDR3 coding DNA: TGTGCCAGCAGTCCTGGAGGGGCCGAGACCCAGTACTTC. Translating gives CASSPGGAETQYF. The chain recombines TRBV6-1 with TRBJ2-5, with a tentative D call TRBD2 (6 bases). Germline V gene lookup returns CDR1 MNHNS and CDR2 SASEGT. The CDR3 contains 13 residues. Deletions cut 5 bases from V and 5 bases from J, with 12 bases between.

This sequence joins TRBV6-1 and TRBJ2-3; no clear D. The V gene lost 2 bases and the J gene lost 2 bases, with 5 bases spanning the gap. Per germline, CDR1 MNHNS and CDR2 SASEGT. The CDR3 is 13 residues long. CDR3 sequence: CASSEIVTDTQYF. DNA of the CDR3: TGTGCCAGCAGTGAAATCGTCACAGATACGCAGTATTTT.